What follows is one TCR beta chain and its context. The antigen is undetermined. The germline V gene encodes CDR1 SEHNR and CDR2 FQNEAQ (reference sequence). The CDR3 covers 13 residues. The V and J ends lost 3 bases and 1 base respectively, with 5 bases between them. PCR employed 60 Vbeta and 13 Jbeta primers. Sequencing used immunoSEQ multiplex PCR; TCRdb keeps in-frame clones, though not all of them. Its clone listing holds around 97,000 clones. This entry comes from a study of cytomegalovirus exposure and HLA in healthy donors. Study summary: Genetic ancestry analysis placed 81% of the 400 or so donors that were genotyped in the Caucasian-associated cluster. Study outcomes and limitations: Information on immune exposure was restricted to one variable (CMV serostatus).

The J gene is TRBJ2-3, the V gene TRBV7-9; D is unresolved. Specimen: PBMCs. The receptor comes from a man aged 35-49 years in good health and CMV-seronegative. The CDR3 here is CASSFYGTDTQYF. The CDR3, as DNA: TGTGCCAGCAGCTTCTACGGCACAGATACGCAGTATTTT.